The present T cell receptor (beta chain) was sequenced within a study of vaccination effects on CD4 cells after COVID-19. Study outcomes and limitations: Whether induced by infection or by vaccine, clones showed marked clonal contraction late after vaccination. Healthy vaccine recipients' vaccine-induced clones were almost all SARS-CoV-2 mono-reactive.

The protocol was immunoSEQ multiplex PCR, while the TCRdb copy is restricted to in-frame clones and leaves out a portion. The sample shows fewer than 75,000 clones, approximately 71% of them seen only once. At the end of about ten days of culture, CD4+ T cells were isolated. Previously uninfected by SARS-CoV-2, the vaccine recipients also showed negative nucleocapsid antibodies. Cultures got half-medium changes with IL-2 on days 3 and 7. Turning to this clone: The antigen is undetermined.

The V segment lost 5 bases and the J segment 5 bases; nucleotides outside the gene matches: 10. The germline CDR1 and CDR2 sequences are SEHNR and FQNEAQ (reference sequence). This CDR3 spans 15 amino acids. The chain is built from TRBV7-9 and TRBJ2-3; TRBD1 aligns across 7 bases. Material: CD4+ T cells from PBMCs cultured without peptide, obtained before COVID-19 vaccination. This TCR derives from a human donor who received a COVID-19 vaccine. CDR3 region: CASSRGTGARDTQYF. CDR3 sequence (DNA): TGTGCCAGCAGCCGGGGAACAGGGGCAAGAGATACGCAGTATTTT.